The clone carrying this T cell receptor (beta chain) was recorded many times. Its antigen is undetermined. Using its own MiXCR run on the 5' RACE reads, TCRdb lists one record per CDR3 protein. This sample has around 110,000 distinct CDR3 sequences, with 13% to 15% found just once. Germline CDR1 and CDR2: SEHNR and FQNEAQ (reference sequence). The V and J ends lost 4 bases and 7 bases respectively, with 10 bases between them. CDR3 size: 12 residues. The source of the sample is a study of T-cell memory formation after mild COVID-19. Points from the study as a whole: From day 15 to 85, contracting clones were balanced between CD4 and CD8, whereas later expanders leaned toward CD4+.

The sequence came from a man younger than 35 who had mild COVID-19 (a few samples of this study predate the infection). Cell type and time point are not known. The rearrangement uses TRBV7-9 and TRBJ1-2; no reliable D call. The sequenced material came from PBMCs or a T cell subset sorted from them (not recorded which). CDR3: CASSSTSRGYTF. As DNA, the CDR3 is TGTGCCAGCAGCTCAACGTCTCGTGGCTACACCTTC.